This is a list of T cell receptor beta chains from one sample in a study of T-cell reconstitution after alpha-beta-depleted transplantation in children. TCRdb reanalysed the PCR reads using MiXCR and keeps one entry per CDR3 protein. The top ten hold 0.79% of the sample, which has 600,000 to 700,000 distinct CDR3 sequences, around 12% seen once. This material consisted of PBMCs, taken before TCRalphabeta/CD19-depleted stem cell transplant. The receptors derive from a girl aged 2-10 years with congenital amegakaryocytic thrombocytopenia, due to receive a stem cell transplant. Each CDR3 is given with its conserved first and last residue. D genes are given only for firm matches. The size entry is marked missing in some rows and otherwise reads once, few, many or a size class.

length	D	V	J	size	DNA	CDR3
17	TRBD2	TRBV4-1	TRBJ2-2	.	TGCGCCAGCAGAGATCTAGCGGGAGAAGGGGACACCGGGGAGCTGTTTTTT	CASRDLAGEGDTGELFF
13	TRBD1	TRBV7-2	TRBJ1-2	few	TGTGCCAGCAGCTCGACTCAGGGGGATGGCTACACCTTC	CASSSTQGDGYTF
15	.	TRBV5-1	TRBJ1-1	.	TGCGCCAGCAGGGGAGGGGGGCCTGAGAACACTGAAGCTTTCTTT	CASRGGGPENTEAFF
14	.	TRBV20-1	TRBJ1-2	few	TGCAGTGCTAGAGCGGGGGGCGCGATAGATGGCTACACCTTC	CSARAGGAIDGYTF
17	.	TRBV12-3/TRBV12-4	TRBJ1-2	many	TGTGCCAGCAGCATAGACGGGAGGCCCGCCCTGGGCTATGGCTACACCTTC	CASSIDGRPALGYGYTF
16	TRBD2	TRBV7-6	TRBJ2-3	few	TGTGCCAGCAGCTTAGGCGGGAGGTGGGGGTCAGATACGCAGTATTTT	CASSLGGRWGSDTQYF
17	TRBD2	TRBV15	TRBJ2-3	many	TGTGCCACCAGCAGAGATTCGTGGACTAGCGGGACTAATACGCAGTATTTT	CATSRDSWTSGTNTQYF
13	.	TRBV5-1	TRBJ2-7	many	TGCGCCAGCAGCCTAATTTCTCCCGACGAGCAGTACTTC	CASSLISPDEQYF
14	TRBD1	TRBV6-5	TRBJ1-5	.	TGTGCCAGCAGTTATAGGGACAGGAGCGAGCCCCAGCATTTT	CASSYRDRSEPQHF
15	.	TRBV20-1	TRBJ1-5	many	TGCAGTGCGTCCCTCGTATCCAATAGCAATCAGCCCCAGCATTTT	CSASLVSNSNQPQHF
15	.	TRBV7-6	TRBJ2-3	few	TGTGCCAGCAGCCCCGACAGGACGGGAGGAGATACGCAGTATTTT	CASSPDRTGGDTQYF
13	.	TRBV12-5	TRBJ2-1	many	TGTGCTTCATCGGGGCCAGCCTACAATGAGCAGTTCTTC	CASSGPAYNEQFF
10	.	TRBV6-6	TRBJ1-2	many	TGTGCCAGCAGTTACGATGGCTACACCTTC	CASSYDGYTF
13	.	TRBV12-3/TRBV12-4	TRBJ1-5	many	TGTGCCAGCAGTTCATTAAAGAATCAGCCCCAGCATTTT	CASSSLKNQPQHF
15	TRBD2	TRBV5-1	TRBJ2-7	many	TGCGCCAGCAGTCGGGATCTAGCGGGGGACTACGAGCAGTACTTC	CASSRDLAGDYEQYF
16	TRBD2	TRBV10-2	TRBJ2-1	few	TGCGCCAGCAGTGAGGGCGGGAGGGCCTCCCTGGCTGAGCAGTTCTTC	CASSEGGRASLAEQFF
15	TRBD1	TRBV20-1	TRBJ2-2	many	TGCAGTGCTTCCCCGGGACAGGGAATGGTCGGGGAGCTGTTTTTT	CSASPGQGMVGELFF
12	.	TRBV29-1	TRBJ2-4	many	TGCAGCGTTGAAGAACAGTTGGACATTCAGTACTTC	CSVEEQLDIQYF
17	.	TRBV5-1	TRBJ2-1	many	TGCGCCAGCAGCTTAAAATCGGGGTTGGGCTCCTACAATGAGCAGTTCTTC	CASSLKSGLGSYNEQFF
11	.	TRBV12-3/TRBV12-4	TRBJ1-2	many	TGTGCCAGCAGTTCGACAACGGGGTGCACCTTC	CASSSTTGCTF
17	TRBD2	TRBV2	TRBJ2-1	many	TGTGCCAGCAGTACCTCCCCGACTAGCGGGGGCTACAATGAGCAGTTCTTC	CASSTSPTSGGYNEQFF
14	TRBD2	TRBV28	TRBJ2-1	.	TGTGCCAGCATTGGGGGGGGGGGCTACAATGAGCAGTTCTTC	CASIGGGGYNEQFF
16	TRBD1	TRBV5-1	TRBJ2-7	.	TGCGCCAGCAGCTTGGTGGGACAGGGTTCGCCCTACGAGCAGTACTTC	CASSLVGQGSPYEQYF
14	TRBD2	TRBV3-1	TRBJ2-1	few	TGTGCCAGCACTATAGCGGGAGTAGGCAATGAGCAGTTCTTC	CASTIAGVGNEQFF
16	.	TRBV2	TRBJ2-1	.	TGTGCCAGCAGCCGGCAGGTGAGTTCGCCCTACAATGAGCAGTTCTTC	CASSRQVSSPYNEQFF
14	.	TRBV5-1	TRBJ2-3	many	TGCGCCAGCAGCTTGGACCGACGGACAGATACGCAGTATTTT	CASSLDRRTDTQYF
16	.	TRBV29-1	TRBJ1-2	many	TGCAGCTCCCTGTTTTTTCAGGGAGGGCGAGAGGATGGCTACACCTTC	CSSLFFQGGREDGYTF
15	.	TRBV29-1	TRBJ2-7	few	TGCAGCGTTGAAGATGTGCAGGGGAGACCCTACGAGCAGTACTTC	CSVEDVQGRPYEQYF
16	.	TRBV7-9	TRBJ2-5	.	TGTGCCAGCAGCCAGAGGACTTACTCTTACCAAGAGACCCAGTACTTC	CASSQRTYSYQETQYF
14	.	TRBV7-9	TRBJ1-2	few	TGTGCCAGCAGCTCGTCGAGACAGCCCGACGGCTACACCTTC	CASSSSRQPDGYTF
11	.	TRBV14	TRBJ2-1	many	TGTGCCAGCAGCCAAGGGGTAGAGCAGTTCTTC	CASSQGVEQFF
12	.	TRBV29-1	TRBJ2-2	many	TGCAGCGCCCTGGGATCGTCCGGGGAGCTGTTTTTT	CSALGSSGELFF
16	TRBD1	TRBV18	TRBJ2-7	many	TGTGCCAGCTCACCACCGGAAGGGACAGGGACCTACGAGCAGTACTTC	CASSPPEGTGTYEQYF
15	TRBD2	TRBV5-1	TRBJ2-7	many	TGCGCCAGCAGCTTGGGGCTAGCGGGAGTAAGCGAGCAGTACTTC	CASSLGLAGVSEQYF
18	TRBD2	TRBV7-2	TRBJ2-6	many	TGTGCCAGCAGCTTAGCGCTAGCGGGAGGCTCTGGGGCCAACGTCCTGACTTTC	CASSLALAGGSGANVLTF
15	.	TRBV6-5	TRBJ2-2	many	TGTGCCAGCAGTTACAACACGCCGGGGACCGGGGAGCTGTTTTTT	CASSYNTPGTGELFF
15	.	TRBV3-1	TRBJ1-2	many	TGTGCCAGCAGCCCCCGGGAGGGAGTGTGGTATGGCTACACCTTC	CASSPREGVWYGYTF
21	.	TRBV5-1	TRBJ2-1	few	TGCGCCAGCAGCCTATCTGGGGCCAGAAGCGGCTACACCCTCTCCTACAATGAGCAGTTCTTC	CASSLSGARSGYTLSYNEQFF